The following is a T cell receptor (beta chain) sequence with its context. Its antigen is currently unknown. The sample originates from a study of T cell responses to AZD1222 COVID-19 vaccine. Study findings and constraints: The donor cohort was predominantly white British with a female majority, and clonal diversity may have been underestimated. All repertoire sampling was performed exclusively after the peak T cell response. Among vaccine-associated CD4 TCRs, coverage spanned spike, with dominance at 160-218 and 743-854.

Using immunoSEQ multiplex PCR, the repertoire was profiled, and TCRdb retains in-frame clones only, with some absent. The data show 150,000 to 200,000 clones, roughly 92% seen once. The sequence derives from an adult who received the AZD1222 COVID-19 vaccine. The sequences come from peripheral blood, collected 28 days after the second AZD1222 dose.

The CDR3 region has the DNA TGTGCCAGCAGTGAGACGACTGACGGATACTACGAGCAGTACTTC. This encodes CASSETTDGYYEQYF. The chain recombines TRBV6-1 with TRBJ2-7; D call uncertain. V dropped 3 bases and J dropped 3 bases, with 15 bases sitting between them. The germline V gene encodes CDR1 MNHNS and CDR2 SASEGT. This CDR3 region has 15 residues.